One sample yielded the 30 T cell receptor beta chains listed below, sequenced in a study of regulatory T cells in long-lasting Graves disease. TCR beta libraries were built with iRepertoire HTBI primers and Arm-PCR of CDR3 regions. MiXCR, run by TCRdb on the multiplex PCR reads, gives a single entry per CDR3 protein. Of about 330,000 distinct CDR3 sequences listed, 15% to 20% are singletons. Time point denoted: newly diagnosed GD, antithyroid drugs for less than 3 months. RNA isolated from PBMCs was used to make the TCR library. The sample was also reused in another study, on T cells in Graves' hyperthyroidism and ophthalmopathy.

Sequenced here: peripheral blood mononuclear cells (PBMCs), sampled at new diagnosis, from a patient treated with antithyroid drugs. All receptors derive from a woman between 18 and 30 years old with Graves disease.

In its sample, this clonotype was seen many times. This chain joins TRBV6-5 and TRBJ2-2; no reliable D call. The CDR3 is 14 amino acids. The germline V and J ends were trimmed by 4 bases and 4 bases, with 10 bases remaining between them. Germline V gene lookup returns CDR1 MNHEY and CDR2 SVGAGI. For the CDR3, the DNA is TGTGCCAGCAGTTTTCAGGCCAGCACCGGGGAGCTGTTTTTT. Amino acid sequence: CASSFQASTGELFF.

This clonotype was recorded at least ten times. The chain has TRBV6-1 and TRBJ1-6, with 9 bases matching TRBD1. The CDR3 sequence is 15 residues long. J lost 9 bases, V lost 3 bases, and 6 bases had no gene match. Per the germline V gene, CDR1 is MNHNS and CDR2 is SASEGT. CDR3 DNA sequence: TGTGCCAGCAGTGAGACCGGACAGGGGTCTTCACCCCTCCACTTT. Amino acid sequence: CASSETGQGSSPLHF.

This clonotype was seen repeatedly, ten times or more. V and J are TRBV5-1 and TRBJ1-1, with a possible D match to TRBD1 (5 bases). Germline lookup yields CDR1 SGHRS and CDR2 YFSETQ. There are 14 residues in the CDR3. Trimming took off 5 bases at V and 6 bases at J, with 17 bases between the two ends. CDR3 bases: TGCGCCAGCAGTTCAGGGATTGTGGGAGCTGAAGCTTTCTTT. It is translated as CASSSGIVGAEAFF.

This clonotype was observed a few times. The chain uses TRBV7-2 and TRBJ2-3; D perhaps matches TRBD2 (6 bases). This CDR3 is 12 amino acids long. The germline CDR1 and CDR2 sequences are SGHTA and FQGNSA. V was trimmed by 5 bases and J by 8 bases, leaving 11 bases between them. CDR3 protein: CASSAGRGTQYF. The CDR3, as DNA: TGTGCCAGCAGCGCCGGGCGGGGTACGCAGTATTTT.

This clonotype has a handful of counts. With a much larger clone just one base away, this may be a read error. V usage is TRBV11-2 and J usage is TRBJ2-1; 8 bases match TRBD2. Germline loops: CDR1 SGHAT, CDR2 FQNNGV. The CDR3 loop spans 12 amino acids. V was clipped by 8 bases and J by 12 bases; unmatched bases: 9. For the CDR3, the DNA is TGTGCCAGCGGCCACCGGGAGGGAGGGCAGTTCTTC. Translation: CASGHREGGQFF.

Many counts were recorded for this clonotype. V and J are TRBV6-5 and TRBJ1-2; D is unresolved. The V end was cut by 2 bases, the J end by 1 base, with 5 bases between. Germline assignment: CDR1 MNHEY and CDR2 SVGAGI. CDR3 size: 13 residues. DNA of the CDR3: TGTGCCAGCAGTTACGGGATTAACTATGGCTACACCTTC. This sequence encodes CASSYGINYGYTF.

For this clonotype: This may be a read error, as it is one base from a much larger clone. No conserved phenylalanine or tryptophan ends this CDR3, so it is likely a read error. V gene TRBV6-1 combines with J gene TRBJ2-2; D is unresolved. The CDR3 runs to 15 residues. Deletions cut 2 bases from V and 8 bases from J, with 15 bases between. Per germline, CDR1 MNHNS and CDR2 SASEGT. The CDR3 reads CASSEYGYVEGELFS. CDR3 bases: TGTGCCAGCAGTGAATATGGATACGTCGAAGGGGAGCTGTTTTCT.

This clonotype was counted many times. Just one base apart from a much larger clone, this may be a read error. V gene TRBV30 combines with J gene TRBJ1-1, with TRBD1 identical over 8 bases. Germline CDR1 is GTSNPN and CDR2 is SVGIG (reference sequence). The CDR3 runs 16 residues. CDR3 in amino acids: CAWVPTGAIMNTEALF. DNA for the CDR3: TGTGCCTGGGTCCCGACAGGGGCGATCATGAACACTGAAGCTCTCTTT.

This clonotype was seen repeatedly, ten times or more. The genes are TRBV28 and TRBJ1-2, with a tentative D call TRBD1 (6 bases). The CDR3 sequence is 15 residues long. The V and J ends lost 1 base and 7 bases respectively, with 16 bases between them. Germline V gene sequence: CDR1 MDHEN, CDR2 SYDVKM. CDR3 nucleotides: TGTGCCAGCAGTTTATTGTGGCCAGGGGAGGCTGGCTACACCTTC. Translation: CASSLLWPGEAGYTF.

This clonotype was detected many times. The gene calls are TRBV7-9 and TRBJ2-3; D unresolved. The J call is in doubt because the DNA end fits TRBJ2-7 better. The germline V gene encodes CDR1 SEHNR and CDR2 FQNEAQ (reference sequence). The CDR3 runs to 13 residues. In DNA, the CDR3 is TGTGCCAGCAGCCTCCCCGCACTCTACGAGCAGTACTTC. Its protein product is CASSLPALYEQYF.

The V and J genes are TRBV5-1 and TRBJ2-7; D remains unclear. This CDR3 region has 14 residues. The V and J ends lost 0 bases and 1 base respectively, with 8 bases between them. The germline V gene has CDR1 SGHRS and CDR2 YFSETQ. CDR3 region: CASSLGNSSYEQYF. CDR3 nucleotides: TGCGCCAGCAGCTTGGGTAACAGTTCCTACGAGCAGTACTTC.

V and J are TRBV4-2 and TRBJ2-1; the match to TRBD2 covers 10 bases. CDR3 size: 18 residues. V was pared by 0 bases and J by 4 bases, with 9 bases of the junction left unmatched. Germline CDR1 is LGHNA and CDR2 is YNFKEQ. CDR3 protein: CASSQDRGGTSVYNEQFF. CDR3 DNA: TGTGCCAGCAGCCAAGATCGTGGAGGGACTAGCGTTTACAATGAGCAGTTCTTC.

There are many counts of this clonotype. This chain joins TRBV9 and TRBJ1-1, with TRBD1 matching 7 bases. CDR1 is SGDLS, CDR2 YYNGEE, per germline. The CDR3 covers 15 residues. The junction had 6 bases not matched to a gene; V was cut back by 4 bases and J by 0 bases. For the CDR3, the DNA is TGTGCCAGCAGCCTCCGAGACAGGGTGAACACTGAAGCTTTCTTT. Translation: CASSLRDRVNTEAFF.

About this clonotype: This sequence may be a read error, since a much larger clone differs from it by one base. Given the absence of the conserved phenylalanine or tryptophan at the CDR3 end, a read error is likely. The V and J genes are TRBV7-3 and TRBJ2-5, with D maybe TRBD1 (5 bases). Trimming took 5 bases from V and 7 from J, leaving 14 bases between them. Germline V lookup: CDR1 SGHTA, CDR2 FQGTGA. The CDR3 is made up of 13 amino acids. The CDR3 protein is CASSLQGMGTQYS. The CDR3 DNA reads as TGTGCCAGCAGCCTTCAGGGAATGGGGACCCAGTACTCC.

The rearrangement uses TRBV20-1 and TRBJ1-2, with D unresolved. V lost 1 base, J lost 0 bases, and 15 bases lay in between. Germline CDR1 is DFQATT and CDR2 is SNEGSKA (reference sequence). This CDR3 comprises 16 residues. CDR3 loop: CSARGPGPGTNYGYTF. The CDR3 DNA is TGCAGTGCTAGAGGCCCGGGCCCGGGTACTAACTATGGCTACACCTTC.

Points on this clonotype: It may be a read error: a sequence one base away is much more abundant. The chain uses TRBV6-1 and TRBJ2-7, with D unresolved. Germline V CDR1 and CDR2: MNHNS, SASEGT. The CDR3 is 11 amino acids. The CDR3 spells CASTDYYERYF. CDR3 nucleotide sequence: TGTGCCAGCACGGATTACTACGAGCGGTACTTC.

The V gene is TRBV9, the J gene TRBJ2-3; 11 nucleotides align to TRBD2. The CDR3 totals 16 residues. Germline CDR1 is SGDLS and CDR2 is YYNGEE. The J segment lost 1 base and the V segment lost 4 bases, leaving 5 bases of the junction unmatched. CDR3: CASSTPTSGGTDTQYF. The CDR3 DNA reads as TGTGCCAGCAGCACCCCGACTAGCGGGGGCACAGATACGCAGTATTTT.

This clonotype was observed many times. This chain joins TRBV7-9 and TRBJ1-1; D is perhaps TRBD1 (6 bases). Trimming pared 1 base from V and 1 base from J, leaving 22 bases between. This CDR3 contains 19 residues. CDR1 is SEHNR and CDR2 is FQNEAQ in the germline V gene (reference sequence). The CDR3 DNA reads TGTGCCAGCAGCTTAGTGGGCATGGGGGGGGCGCGGAGGAACACTGAAGCTTTCTTT. Its translation is CASSLVGMGGARRNTEAFF.

On this clonotype itself: The CDR3 does not end in the conserved phenylalanine or tryptophan, so this is likely a read error. The chain carries TRBV20-1 and TRBJ1-5, with 10 bases identical to TRBD1. The CDR3 is 16 residues long. Trimming removed 3 bases from V and 0 bases from J; junction bases left unmatched: 5. Per germline, CDR1 DFQATT and CDR2 SNEGSKA (reference sequence). CDR3 coding DNA: TGCAGTGCTAGCGGGACAGGGGTGTATAGCAATCAGCCCCAGCATTCT. Translation: CSASGTGVYSNQPQHS.

This clonotype was seen ten or more times. The chain links TRBV7-2 to TRBJ1-1; maybe TRBD1 (5 bases). Looked up from germline, CDR1 is SGHTA and CDR2 is FQGNSA. The ends were cut back, 5 bases at V and 4 bases at J, with 17 bases in the middle. The CDR3 covers 15 residues. CDR3 sequence (DNA): TGTGCCAGCAGCGGGGGTGGGGAACGGGGCACTGAAGCTTTCTTT. This codes for CASSGGGERGTEAFF.

This clonotype was found many times. The V gene is TRBV4-1, the J gene TRBJ2-7; TRBD1 matches 10 bases. Germline lookup yields CDR1 MGHRA and CDR2 YSYEKL. This CDR3 contains 15 residues. V gave up 4 bases and J gave up 2 bases; unmatched junction bases: 5. The CDR3 DNA reads TGCGCCAGCAGCCTCCCGGGACAGGGGACCTACGAGCAGTACTTC. Its translation: CASSLPGQGTYEQYF.

This clonotype has ten or more counts. The rearrangement joins TRBV28 to TRBJ2-7; the match to TRBD2 covers 13 bases. The length of the CDR3 is 15 residues. Germline V gene lookup returns CDR1 MDHEN and CDR2 SYDVKM. The V and J ends lost 6 bases and 4 bases, in that order; junction bases with no gene match: 6. The DNA for the CDR3 is TGTGCCAGCAGGCGGACTAGCGGGGGCCTTTACGAGCAGTACTTC. Its translation is CASRRTSGGLYEQYF.

This clonotype was detected ten times or more. The J gene is TRBJ2-5, the V gene TRBV20-1, with D hard to call. V was shortened by 2 bases and J by 4 bases, with 17 bases between the two germline ends. This CDR3 spans 15 amino acids. The germline V gene has CDR1 DFQATT and CDR2 SNEGSKA (reference sequence). The CDR3 reads CSARPPVGRGETQYF. The CDR3 nucleotides read TGCAGTGCTAGACCCCCGGTGGGAAGAGGAGAGACCCAGTACTTC.

This clonotype has ten or more counts. The CDR3 nucleotides are TGTGCCAGCAGGGCCGGGACAGGGATTGTTGTCAATCAGCCCCAGCATTTT. It codes for CASRAGTGIVVNQPQHF. The chain has TRBV6-2 or TRBV6-3 and TRBJ1-5; TRBD1 matches 9 bases. The V segment lost 6 bases and the J segment 3 bases; nucleotides outside the gene matches: 12. In germline, CDR1 is MNHEY, CDR2 SVGEGT. This CDR3 is built from 17 residues.

This sequence joins TRBV4-1 and TRBJ2-7; no reliable D call. The CDR3 has 14 residues. V lost 1 base, J lost 4 bases, and 11 bases lay in between. CDR1 is MGHRA, CDR2 YSYEKL, per germline. The CDR3 coding sequence is TGCGCCAGCAGCCAAGGGACCCATAATTACGAGCAGTACTTC. It codes for CASSQGTHNYEQYF.

This clonotype was counted at least ten times. CDR3 amino acids: CASTASSRVYEQYF. The CDR3 coding sequence is TGTGCCAGCACCGCCAGTAGCAGAGTCTACGAGCAGTACTTC. The V gene is TRBV28, the J gene TRBJ2-7; D is unresolved. V was shortened by 7 bases and J by 3 bases, with 16 bases between the two germline ends. The germline V gene has CDR1 MDHEN and CDR2 SYDVKM. The CDR3 loop spans 14 amino acids.

This clonotype has ten or more counts. The chain employs TRBV11-2 and TRBJ2-3; D assignment may be TRBD1 or TRBD2 (5 bases each). There are 17 residues in the CDR3. The V gene lost 5 bases and the J gene lost 3 bases, with 21 bases spanning the gap. Looked up from germline, CDR1 is SGHAT and CDR2 is FQNNGV. The CDR3, as DNA: TGTGCCAGCAGCCTCCTCTCTTTTGGGGGAGAAACAGATACGCAGTATTTT. Translating it yields CASSLLSFGGETDTQYF.

This clonotype has ten or more counts. The chain combines TRBV27 with TRBJ1-1; 9 positions agree with TRBD1. Germline V gene lookup returns CDR1 MNHEY and CDR2 SMNVEV (reference sequence). V was clipped by 4 bases and J by 11 bases; unmatched bases: 8. The CDR3 consists of 13 residues. The CDR3 loop is CASSSTGGARAFF. CDR3 coding DNA: TGTGCCAGCAGTTCCACAGGGGGCGCGAGGGCTTTCTTT.

Ten or more counts support this clonotype. V is TRBV18 and J is TRBJ2-7, with 8 nucleotides matching TRBD1. Germline V lookup: CDR1 KGHSH, CDR2 LQKENI. CDR3 length equals 14 residues. V lost 4 bases to trimming and J lost 1 base; unmatched junction nucleotides: 3. The CDR3 nucleotides are TGTGCCAGCTCACGGGGGGACAGGTCCTACGAGCAGTACTTC. Amino acid sequence: CASSRGDRSYEQYF.

V usage is TRBV5-1 and J usage is TRBJ1-6; D not certain. Trimming shortened V by 0 bases and J by 0 bases, and 4 bases separated the two germline ends. CDR3 length: 15 amino acids. Germline lookup yields CDR1 SGHRS and CDR2 YFSETQ. The CDR3, as DNA: TGCGCCAGCAGCTTGGATGGCTCCTATAATTCACCCCTCCACTTT. Translation gives CASSLDGSYNSPLHF. Full variable domain (outside the CDR3, taken from reference TRBV5-1 and TRBJ1-6): KAGVTQTPRYLIKTRGQQVTLSCSPISGHRSVSWYQQTPGQGLQFLFEYFSETQRNKGNFPGRFSGRQFSNSRSEMNVSTLELGDSALYLCASSLDGSYNSPLHFGNGTRLTVT.